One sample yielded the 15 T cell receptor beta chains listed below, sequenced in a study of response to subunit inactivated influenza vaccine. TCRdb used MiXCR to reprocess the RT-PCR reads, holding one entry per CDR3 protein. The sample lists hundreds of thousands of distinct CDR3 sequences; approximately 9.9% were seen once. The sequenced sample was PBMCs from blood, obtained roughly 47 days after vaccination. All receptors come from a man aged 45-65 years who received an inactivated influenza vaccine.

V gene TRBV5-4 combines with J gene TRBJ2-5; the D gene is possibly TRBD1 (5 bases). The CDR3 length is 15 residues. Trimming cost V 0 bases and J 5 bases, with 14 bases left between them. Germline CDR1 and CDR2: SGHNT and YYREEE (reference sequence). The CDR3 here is CASSLVGPASETQYF. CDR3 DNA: TGTGCCAGCAGCTTGGTGGGGCCCGCGAGTGAGACCCAGTACTTC.

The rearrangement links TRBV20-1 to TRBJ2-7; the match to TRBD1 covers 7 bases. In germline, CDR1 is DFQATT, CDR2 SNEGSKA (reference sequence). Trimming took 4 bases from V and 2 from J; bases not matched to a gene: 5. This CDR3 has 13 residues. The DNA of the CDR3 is TGCAGTGCTATCCGGGACAGCCCCTACGAGCAGTACTTC. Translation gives CSAIRDSPYEQYF.

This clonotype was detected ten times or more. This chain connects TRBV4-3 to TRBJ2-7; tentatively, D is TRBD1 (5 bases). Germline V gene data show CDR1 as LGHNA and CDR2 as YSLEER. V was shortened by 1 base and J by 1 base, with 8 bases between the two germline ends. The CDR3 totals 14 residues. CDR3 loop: CASSQVSGSYEQYF. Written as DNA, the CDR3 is TGCGCCAGCAGCCAAGTTTCAGGGTCCTACGAGCAGTACTTC.

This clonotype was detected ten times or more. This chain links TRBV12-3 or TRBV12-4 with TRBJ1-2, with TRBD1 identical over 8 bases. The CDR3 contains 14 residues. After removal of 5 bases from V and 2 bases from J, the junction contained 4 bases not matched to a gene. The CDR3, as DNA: TGTGCCAGCAGTGACAGGGGAGAAAACTATGGCTACACCTTC. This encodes CASSDRGENYGYTF.

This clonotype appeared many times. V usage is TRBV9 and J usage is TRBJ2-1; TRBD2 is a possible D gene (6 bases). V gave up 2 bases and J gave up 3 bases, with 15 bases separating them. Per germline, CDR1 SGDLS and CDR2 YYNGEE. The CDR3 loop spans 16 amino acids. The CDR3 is CASSVGWGEIYNEQFF. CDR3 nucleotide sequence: TGTGCCAGCAGCGTGGGGTGGGGGGAAATCTACAATGAGCAGTTCTTC. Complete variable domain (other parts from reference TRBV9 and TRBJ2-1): DSGVTQTPKHLITATGQRVTLRCSPRSGDLSVYWYQQSLDQGLQFLIQYYNGEERAKGNILERFSAQQFPDLHSELNLSSLELGDSALYFCASSVGWGEIYNEQFFGPGTRLTVL.

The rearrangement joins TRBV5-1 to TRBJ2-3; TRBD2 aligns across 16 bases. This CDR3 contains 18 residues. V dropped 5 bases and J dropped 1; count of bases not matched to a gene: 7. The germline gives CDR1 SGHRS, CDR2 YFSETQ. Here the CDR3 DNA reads TGCGCCAGCAGTCTCGTGGGGACTAGCGGGAGGGGCACAGATACGCAGTATTTT. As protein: CASSLVGTSGRGTDTQYF. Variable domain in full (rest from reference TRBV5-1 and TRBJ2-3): KAGVTQTPRYLIKTRGQQVTLSCSPISGHRSVSWYQQTPGQGLQFLFEYFSETQRNKGNFPGRFSGRQFSNSRSEMNVSTLELGDSALYLCASSLVGTSGRGTDTQYFGPGTRLTVL.

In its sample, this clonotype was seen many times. CDR3 sequence (DNA): TGTGCCACCAGTCGAGCGGGACACACCTGGACCGGGGAGCTGTTTTTT. Translating gives CATSRAGHTWTGELFF. J is TRBJ2-2 and V is TRBV24-1; possibly TRBD2 for D (7 bases). V was clipped by 6 bases and J by 5 bases, with 18 bases between them. The CDR3 runs 16 residues. Germline V gives CDR1 KGHDR, CDR2 SFDVKD.

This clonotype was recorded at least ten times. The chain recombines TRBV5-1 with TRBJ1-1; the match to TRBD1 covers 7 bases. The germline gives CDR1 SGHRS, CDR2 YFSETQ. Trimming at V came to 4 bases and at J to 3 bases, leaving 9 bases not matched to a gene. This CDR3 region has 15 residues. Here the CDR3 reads CASSGQGGSYTEAFF. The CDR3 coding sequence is TGCGCCAGCAGCGGGCAGGGGGGGTCGTACACTGAAGCTTTCTTT.

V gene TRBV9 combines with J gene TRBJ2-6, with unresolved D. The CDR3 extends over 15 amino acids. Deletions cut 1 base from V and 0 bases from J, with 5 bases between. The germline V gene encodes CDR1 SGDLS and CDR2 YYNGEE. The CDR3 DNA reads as TGTGCCAGCAGCGTACATTACTCTGGGGCCAACGTCCTGACTTTC. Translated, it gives CASSVHYSGANVLTF.

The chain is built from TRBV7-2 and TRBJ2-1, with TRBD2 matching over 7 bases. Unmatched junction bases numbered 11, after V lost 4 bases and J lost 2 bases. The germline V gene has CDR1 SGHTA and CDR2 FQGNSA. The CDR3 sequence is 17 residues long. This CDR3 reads CASSSTGGSRAYNEQFF. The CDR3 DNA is TGTGCCAGCAGCTCCACTGGCGGGAGTCGGGCCTACAATGAGCAGTTCTTC.

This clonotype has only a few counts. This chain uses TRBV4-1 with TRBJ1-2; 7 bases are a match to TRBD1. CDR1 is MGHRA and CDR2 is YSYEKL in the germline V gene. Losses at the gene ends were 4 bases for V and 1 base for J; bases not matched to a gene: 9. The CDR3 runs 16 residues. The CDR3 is CASSLIRDSLNYGYTF. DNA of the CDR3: TGCGCCAGCAGCCTAATCCGGGACAGCCTTAACTATGGCTACACCTTC.

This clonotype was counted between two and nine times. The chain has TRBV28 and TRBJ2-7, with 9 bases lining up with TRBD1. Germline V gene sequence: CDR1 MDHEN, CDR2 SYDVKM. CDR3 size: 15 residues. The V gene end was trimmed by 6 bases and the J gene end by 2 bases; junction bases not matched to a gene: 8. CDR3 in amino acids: CASRPDRGVAYEQYF. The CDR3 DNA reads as TGTGCCAGCAGGCCGGACAGGGGAGTCGCCTACGAGCAGTACTTC.

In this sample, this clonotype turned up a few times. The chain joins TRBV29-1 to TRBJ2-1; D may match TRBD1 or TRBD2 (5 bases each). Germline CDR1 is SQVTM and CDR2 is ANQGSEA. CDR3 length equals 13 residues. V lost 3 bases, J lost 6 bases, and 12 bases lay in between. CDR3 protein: CSVDQGVGNEQFF. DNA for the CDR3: TGCAGCGTTGACCAGGGAGTCGGCAATGAGCAGTTCTTC.

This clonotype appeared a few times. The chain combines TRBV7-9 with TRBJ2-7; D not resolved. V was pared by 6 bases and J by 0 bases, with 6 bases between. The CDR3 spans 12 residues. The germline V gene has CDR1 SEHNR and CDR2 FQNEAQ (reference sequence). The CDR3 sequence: CASRAHSYEQYF. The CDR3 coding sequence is TGTGCCAGCAGGGCCCACTCCTACGAGCAGTACTTC.

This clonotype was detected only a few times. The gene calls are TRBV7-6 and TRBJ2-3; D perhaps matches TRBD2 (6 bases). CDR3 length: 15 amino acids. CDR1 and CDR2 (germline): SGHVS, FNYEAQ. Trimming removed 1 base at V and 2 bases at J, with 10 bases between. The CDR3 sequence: CASSLGVAVTDTQYF. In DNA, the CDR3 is TGTGCCAGCAGCTTAGGGGTAGCGGTCACAGATACGCAGTATTTT.